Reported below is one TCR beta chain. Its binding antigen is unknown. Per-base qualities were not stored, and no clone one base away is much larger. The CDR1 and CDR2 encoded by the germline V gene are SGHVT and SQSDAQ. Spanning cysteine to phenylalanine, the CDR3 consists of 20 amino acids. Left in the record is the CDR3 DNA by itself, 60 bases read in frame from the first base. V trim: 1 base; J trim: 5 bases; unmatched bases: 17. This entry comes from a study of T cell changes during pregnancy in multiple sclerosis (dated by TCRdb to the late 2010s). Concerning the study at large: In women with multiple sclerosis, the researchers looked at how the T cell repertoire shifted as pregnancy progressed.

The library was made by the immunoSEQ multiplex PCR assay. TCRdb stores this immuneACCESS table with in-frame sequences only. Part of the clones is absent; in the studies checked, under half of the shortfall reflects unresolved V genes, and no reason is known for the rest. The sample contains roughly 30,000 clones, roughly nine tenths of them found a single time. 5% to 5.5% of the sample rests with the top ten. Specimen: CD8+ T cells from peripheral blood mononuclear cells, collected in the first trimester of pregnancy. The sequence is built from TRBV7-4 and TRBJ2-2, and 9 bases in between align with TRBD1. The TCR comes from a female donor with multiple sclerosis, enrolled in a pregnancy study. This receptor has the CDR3 CASSLVGTGIRMERTGELFF. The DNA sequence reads TGTGCCAGCAGCTTAGTAGGGACAGGGATCAGGATGGAGCGGACCGGGGAGCTGTTTTTT.